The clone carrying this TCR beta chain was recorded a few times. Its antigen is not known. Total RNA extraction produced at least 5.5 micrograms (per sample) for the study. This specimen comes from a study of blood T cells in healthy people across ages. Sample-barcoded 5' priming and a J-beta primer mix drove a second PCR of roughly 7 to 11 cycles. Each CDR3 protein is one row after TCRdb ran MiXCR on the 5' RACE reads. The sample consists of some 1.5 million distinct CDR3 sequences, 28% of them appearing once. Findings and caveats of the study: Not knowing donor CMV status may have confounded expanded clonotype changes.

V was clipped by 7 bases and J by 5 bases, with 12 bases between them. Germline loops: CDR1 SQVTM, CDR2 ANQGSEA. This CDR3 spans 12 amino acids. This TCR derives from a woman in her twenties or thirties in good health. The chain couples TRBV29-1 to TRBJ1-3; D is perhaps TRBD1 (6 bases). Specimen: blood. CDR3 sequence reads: CSGWTARNTIYF. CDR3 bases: TGCAGCGGGTGGACAGCGCGAAACACCATATATTTT.